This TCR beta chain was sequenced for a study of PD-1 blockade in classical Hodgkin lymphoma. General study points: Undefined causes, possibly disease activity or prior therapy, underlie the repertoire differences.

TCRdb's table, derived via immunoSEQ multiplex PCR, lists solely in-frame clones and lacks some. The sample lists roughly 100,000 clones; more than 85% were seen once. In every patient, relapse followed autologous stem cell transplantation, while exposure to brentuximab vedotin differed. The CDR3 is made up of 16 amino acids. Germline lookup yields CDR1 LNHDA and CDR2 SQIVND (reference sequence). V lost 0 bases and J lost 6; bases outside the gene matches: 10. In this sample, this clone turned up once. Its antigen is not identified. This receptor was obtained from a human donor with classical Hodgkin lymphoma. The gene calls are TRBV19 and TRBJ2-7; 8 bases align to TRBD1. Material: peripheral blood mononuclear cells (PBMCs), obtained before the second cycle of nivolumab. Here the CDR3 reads CASSIDPGQGLGEQYF. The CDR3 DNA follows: TGTGCCAGTAGTATAGATCCCGGACAGGGTCTTGGCGAGCAGTACTTC. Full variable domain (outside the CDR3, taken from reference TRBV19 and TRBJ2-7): DGGITQSPKYLFRKEGQNVTLSCEQNLNHDAMYWYRQDPGQGLRLIYYSQIVNDFQKGDIAEGYSVSREKKESFPLTVTSAQKNPTAFYLCASSIDPGQGLGEQYFGPGTRLTVT.